The clone carrying this T cell receptor (beta chain) is classed as large (0.1 to 1%). The time point was: pre-treatment sample, taken before nivolumab and TIL therapy. Most excised metastases sampled were pleural nodules or supraclavicular lymph nodes. CDR1 and CDR2 from the germline V gene are SGHRS and YFSETQ. The CDR3 runs 17 residues. V was trimmed by 0 bases and J by 0 bases, leaving 10 bases between them. This sample is part of a study of TIL therapy for anti-PD-1-resistant metastatic lung cancer. The immunoSEQ assay was v3. Survey-level samples got 2 million or so read pairs; deep-level samples got about 5-6.5 million. Here immunoSEQ multiplex PCR was the method, and the copy in TCRdb shows in-frame clones only, minus some. The table lists 6,500 to 9,000 clones, 74% of them singletons.

The chain is built from TRBV5-1 and TRBJ2-6; D is possibly TRBD1 (6 bases). Source: tumor tissue, taken at baseline. The receptor's source is a person aged 25 to 80 with non-small cell lung cancer. The CDR3 spells CASSLDAQGSGANVLTF. CDR3 bases: TGCGCCAGCAGCTTGGACGCACAGGGCTCTGGGGCCAACGTCCTGACTTTC.